The 8 T cell receptor beta chains listed next were all sequenced from one sample in a study of T cells in Graves' hyperthyroidism and ophthalmopathy. The source material, RNA transcripts, was used to amplify TCR beta CDR3 regions. First-round RT-PCR with HTBI primers amplified the TCR CDR3 region. In TCRdb, the multiplex PCR reads were re-called with MiXCR into one record per CDR3 protein. This table has nearly 600,000 distinct CDR3 sequences, approximately 15% appearing once. The sequenced sample consisted of blood. All receptors come from a woman in her thirties with Graves' hyperthyroidism that later progressed to Graves' ophthalmopathy.

This clonotype was detected ten times or more. This chain links TRBV27 with TRBJ2-7; TRBD1 might be the D (6 bases). The CDR3 consists of 15 residues. In germline, CDR1 is MNHEY, CDR2 SMNVEV (reference sequence). The V and J ends lost 6 bases and 2 bases respectively, with 17 bases between them. The CDR3 bases are TGTGCCAGCAGCATCACAGGGCTCCTGACCTACGAGCAGTACTTC. Its translation is CASSITGLLTYEQYF.

This clonotype was seen many times. The chain uses TRBV7-2 and TRBJ2-5; the match to TRBD2 covers 13 bases. The CDR3 has 16 amino acids. Per the germline V gene, CDR1 is SGHTA and CDR2 is FQGNSA. J lost 2 bases, V lost 3 bases, and 3 bases had no gene match. The CDR3 region has the DNA TGTGCCAGCAGCTTGTTACTAGCGGGAGGGCAAGAGACCCAGTACTTC. Amino acids: CASSLLLAGGQETQYF.

This clonotype was detected only a few times. This chain joins TRBV29-1 and TRBJ2-6, with 7 bases identical to TRBD1. This CDR3 region has 17 residues. The ends lost 4 bases at V and 0 bases at J; junction bases unmatched: 9. CDR1 and CDR2 (germline): SQVTM, ANQGSEA. CDR3 residues: CSVVLTGPRSGANVLTF. The CDR3 DNA reads as TGCAGCGTTGTCCTGACAGGGCCACGCTCTGGGGCCAACGTCCTGACTTTC.

There are many counts of this clonotype. The gene calls are TRBV12-5 and TRBJ2-1, with D perhaps TRBD2 (6 bases). CDR3 length: 15 amino acids. V lost 0 bases and J lost 9, with 15 bases in between. Germline CDR1 and CDR2: LGHNT and FRNRAP. CDR3 residues: CASGLVQGGKGEQFF. The CDR3 nucleotides read TGTGCTAGTGGTTTGGTTCAAGGCGGGAAAGGTGAGCAGTTCTTC.

In this sample, this clonotype turned up a few times. The chain is built from TRBV24-1 and TRBJ2-3; perhaps TRBD2 as D (6 bases). The CDR3 is 14 residues long. CDR1 KGHDR and CDR2 SFDVKD come from the germline V gene. Trimming removed 9 bases from V and 1 base from J, with 13 bases in between. CDR3 sequence: CATQVSSGTDTQYF. CDR3 bases: TGTGCCACCCAGGTGTCTAGCGGCACAGATACGCAGTATTTT.

As regards this clonotype: Given a much more abundant clone one base away, this may be a read error. This chain connects TRBV7-3 to TRBJ2-4; tentative D call: TRBD2 (5 bases). Germline CDR1 SGHTA, CDR2 FQGTGA. This CDR3 has 17 amino acids. V dropped 5 bases and J dropped 4 bases, with 21 bases sitting between them. CDR3 protein: CASSNPRASWSKNIQYF. The DNA of the CDR3 is TGTGCCAGCAGCAACCCGAGGGCTAGCTGGAGTAAAAACATTCAGTACTTC.

This clonotype was observed many times. The chain carries TRBV6-1 and TRBJ1-6, with TRBD1 matching over 7 bases. Germline CDR1 and CDR2: MNHNS and SASEGT. This CDR3 spans 17 amino acids. Unmatched junction bases numbered 9, after V lost 3 bases and J lost 4 bases. The CDR3 here is CASSDPGQTLYNSPLHF. The CDR3 DNA reads TGTGCCAGCAGTGATCCGGGACAGACACTTTATAATTCACCCCTCCACTTT.

Concerning this clonotype itself: This could be a read error, since a much larger clone is one nucleotide away. The chain has TRBV20-1 and TRBJ2-7; D gene unclear. The V gene's germline CDR1 is DFQATT and CDR2 SNEGSKA (reference sequence). There are 12 residues in the CDR3. CDR3 region: CSARFQNDEHYF. CDR3 DNA sequence: TGCAGTGCTAGGTTCCAGAATGACGAGCACTACTTC.